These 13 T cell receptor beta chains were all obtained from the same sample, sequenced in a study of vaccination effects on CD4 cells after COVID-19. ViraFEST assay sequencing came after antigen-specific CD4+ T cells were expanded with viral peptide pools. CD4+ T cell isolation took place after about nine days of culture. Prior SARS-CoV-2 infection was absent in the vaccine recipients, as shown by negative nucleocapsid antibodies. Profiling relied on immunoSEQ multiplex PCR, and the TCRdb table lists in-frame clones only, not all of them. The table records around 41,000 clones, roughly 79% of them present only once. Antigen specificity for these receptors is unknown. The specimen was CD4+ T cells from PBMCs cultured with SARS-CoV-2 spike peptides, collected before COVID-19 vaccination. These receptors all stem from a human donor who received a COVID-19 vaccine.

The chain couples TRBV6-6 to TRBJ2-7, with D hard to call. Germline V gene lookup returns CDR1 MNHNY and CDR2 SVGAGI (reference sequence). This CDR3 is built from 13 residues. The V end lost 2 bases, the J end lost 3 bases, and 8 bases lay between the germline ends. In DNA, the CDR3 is TGTGCCAGCAGTTACGGGTTACACTACGAGCAGTACGTC. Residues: CASSYGLHYEQYV.

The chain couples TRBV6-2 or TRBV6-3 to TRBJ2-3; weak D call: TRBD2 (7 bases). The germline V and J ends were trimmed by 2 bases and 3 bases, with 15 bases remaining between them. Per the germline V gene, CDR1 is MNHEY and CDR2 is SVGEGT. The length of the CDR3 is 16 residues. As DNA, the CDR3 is TGTGCCAGCAGTTACGGGGCGGGGGCCGATACAGATACGCAGTATTTT. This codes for CASSYGAGADTDTQYF.

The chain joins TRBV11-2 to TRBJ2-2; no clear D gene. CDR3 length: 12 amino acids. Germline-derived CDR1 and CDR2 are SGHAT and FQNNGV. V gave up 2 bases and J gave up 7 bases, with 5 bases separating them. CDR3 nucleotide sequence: TGTGCCAGCAGCTTACTCGTCGGGGAGCTGTTTTTT. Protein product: CASSLLVGELFF.

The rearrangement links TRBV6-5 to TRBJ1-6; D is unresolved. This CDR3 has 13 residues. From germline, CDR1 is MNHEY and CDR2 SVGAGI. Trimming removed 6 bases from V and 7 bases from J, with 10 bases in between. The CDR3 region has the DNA TGTGCCAGCAGCTCCGTCCTAAATTCACCCCTCCACTTT. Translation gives CASSSVLNSPLHF.

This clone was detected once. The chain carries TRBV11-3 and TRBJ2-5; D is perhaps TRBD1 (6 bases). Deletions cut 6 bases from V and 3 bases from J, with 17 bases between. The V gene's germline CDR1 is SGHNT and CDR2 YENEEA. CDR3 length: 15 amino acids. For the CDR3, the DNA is TGTGCCAGCAGTCCCGGGACACACGACAAAGAGACCCAGTACTTC. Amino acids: CASSPGTHDKETQYF.

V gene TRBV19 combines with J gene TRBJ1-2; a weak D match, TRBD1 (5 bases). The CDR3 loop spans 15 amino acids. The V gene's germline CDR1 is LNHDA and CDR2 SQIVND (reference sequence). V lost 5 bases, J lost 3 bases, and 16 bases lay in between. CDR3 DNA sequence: TGTGCCAGTAGTGAAGGGACTTCTGGGCACTATGGCTACACCTTC. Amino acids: CASSEGTSGHYGYTF.

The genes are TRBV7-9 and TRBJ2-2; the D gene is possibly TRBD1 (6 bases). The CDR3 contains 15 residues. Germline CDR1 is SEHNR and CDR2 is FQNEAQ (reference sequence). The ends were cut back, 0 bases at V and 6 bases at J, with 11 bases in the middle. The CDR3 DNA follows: TGTGCCAGCAGCTTAGCGGGGTCAGGGGCCGGGGAGCTGTTTTTT. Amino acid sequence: CASSLAGSGAGELFF.

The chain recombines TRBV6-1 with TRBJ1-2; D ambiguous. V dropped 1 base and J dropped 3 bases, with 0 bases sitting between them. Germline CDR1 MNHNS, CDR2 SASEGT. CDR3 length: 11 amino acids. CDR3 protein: CASSEDYGYTF. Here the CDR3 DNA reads TGTGCCAGCAGTGAAGACTATGGCTACACCTTC.

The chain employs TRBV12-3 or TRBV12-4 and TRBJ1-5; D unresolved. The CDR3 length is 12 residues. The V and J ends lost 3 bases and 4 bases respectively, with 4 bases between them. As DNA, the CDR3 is TGTGCCAGCAGTTTTCAGAATCAGCCCCAGCATTTT. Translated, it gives CASSFQNQPQHF.

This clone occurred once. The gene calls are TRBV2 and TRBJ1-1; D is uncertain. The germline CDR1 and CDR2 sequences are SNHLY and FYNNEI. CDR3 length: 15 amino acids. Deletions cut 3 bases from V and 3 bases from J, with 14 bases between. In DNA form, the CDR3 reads TGTGCCAGCAGTGATACCGGGTATGAGGACACTGAAGCTTTCTTT. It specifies CASSDTGYEDTEAFF.

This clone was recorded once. CDR3 amino acids: CASSPDSSGNTIYF. The CDR3 nucleotides are TGTGCCAGCAGCCCCGACTCGTCTGGAAACACCATATATTTT. This chain links TRBV6-5 with TRBJ1-3; no clear D. This CDR3 contains 14 residues. V was shortened by 6 bases and J by 1 base, with 10 bases between the two germline ends. Looked up from germline, CDR1 is MNHEY and CDR2 is SVGAGI.

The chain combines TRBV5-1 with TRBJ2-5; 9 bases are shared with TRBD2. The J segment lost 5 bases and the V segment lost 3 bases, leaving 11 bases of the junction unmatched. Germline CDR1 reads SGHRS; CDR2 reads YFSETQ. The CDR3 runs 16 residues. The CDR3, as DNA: TGCGCCAGCAGCTCGCTGACGCGGGGGGGCCGGGAGACCCAGTACTTC. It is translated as CASSSLTRGGRETQYF.

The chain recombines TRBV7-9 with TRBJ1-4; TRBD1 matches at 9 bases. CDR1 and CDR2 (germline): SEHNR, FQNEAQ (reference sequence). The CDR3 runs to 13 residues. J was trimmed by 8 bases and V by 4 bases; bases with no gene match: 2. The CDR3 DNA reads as TGTGCCAGCAGCTATGGACAGGGGGAAAAACTGTTTTTT. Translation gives CASSYGQGEKLFF.